These 21 T cell receptor beta chains share one sample of origin, sequenced in a study of blood T cell repertoires in COVID-19. TCRdb's table, derived via immunoSEQ multiplex PCR, lists solely in-frame clones and lacks some. Of about 250,000 clones in the sample, about 89% were seen once. The specimen sequenced was PBMCs or T cells enriched from blood (not recorded which). The receptors come from a man between 40 and 49 years old who had recovered from COVID-19.

The chain combines TRBV7-3 with TRBJ1-1, with D perhaps matching TRBD1 (5 bases). The CDR3 has 17 amino acids. Trimming removed 2 bases from V and 1 base from J, with 17 bases in between. Germline V gene data show CDR1 as SGHTA and CDR2 as FQGTGA. Here the CDR3 DNA reads TGTGCCAGCAGCTTATTGGGGGGTGATTTCTCGAACACTGAAGCTTTCTTT. It encodes CASSLLGGDFSNTEAFF.

The chain uses TRBV6-6 and TRBJ2-7, with D unresolved. In germline, CDR1 is MNHNY, CDR2 SVGAGI (reference sequence). Between the trimmed V and J ends, which lost 7 bases and 5 bases, there was a span of 24 bases. This CDR3 is built from 16 residues. CDR3 DNA sequence: TGTGCCAGCATCTCCGACGAGGTCGACCCCACTGACGAGCAGTACTTC. It encodes CASISDEVDPTDEQYF.

The rearrangement links TRBV29-1 to TRBJ1-5; the match to TRBD1 covers 7 bases. V lost 5 bases, J lost 3 bases, and 7 bases stayed unmatched. CDR1 is SQVTM, CDR2 ANQGSEA, per germline. The CDR3 has 14 amino acids. The CDR3 loop is CSVRSGTDNQPQHF. The CDR3 DNA reads as TGCAGCGTTCGCTCCGGGACAGACAATCAGCCCCAGCATTTT.

The chain recombines TRBV28 with TRBJ2-7; 9 bases are shared with TRBD1. The germline CDR1 and CDR2 sequences are MDHEN and SYDVKM. The CDR3 is 19 amino acids. The ends lost 1 base at V and 2 bases at J; junction bases unmatched: 15. CDR3 bases: TGTGCCAGCAGTTTATTCCCGGGACAGGGAAACATGAGGACCTACGAGCAGTACTTC. Translated: CASSLFPGQGNMRTYEQYF.

V is TRBV12-3 or TRBV12-4 and J is TRBJ1-6; D is unclear. The CDR3 runs 13 residues. V dropped 1 base and J dropped 9 bases, with 7 bases sitting between them. CDR3 amino acids: CASSLDHSSPLHF. The CDR3, as DNA: TGTGCCAGCAGTTTAGACCACAGTTCACCCCTCCACTTT.

This clone was observed a few times. V is TRBV7-2 and J is TRBJ1-6; TRBD1 agrees at 8 bases. CDR3 length: 16 residues. Germline V gene lookup returns CDR1 SGHTA and CDR2 FQGNSA. Unmatched junction bases numbered 11, after V lost 4 bases and J lost 9 bases. The CDR3 DNA follows: TGTGCCAGCAGCTACCAGACAGGGGATAAAGGTTCACCCCTCCACTTT. The encoded protein is CASSYQTGDKGSPLHF.

J is TRBJ1-1 and V is TRBV5-1; D uncertain. Trimming cost V 0 bases and J 1 base, with 7 bases left between them. The CDR3 is 14 residues long. Germline values: CDR1 SGHRS, CDR2 YFSETQ. The CDR3 DNA reads TGCGCCAGCAGCTTGGATGGGCGGAACACTGAAGCTTTCTTT. Translated: CASSLDGRNTEAFF.

The chain recombines TRBV4-3 with TRBJ2-7; 7 bases align to TRBD2. CDR3 length equals 16 residues. The V gene's germline CDR1 is LGHNA and CDR2 YSLEER. V trimming: 0 bases; J trimming: 7 bases; junction bases outside the gene matches: 12. The DNA of the CDR3 is TGCGCCAGCAGCCAAGATGGGGCGGGAGCGTGGGGAGAGCAGTACTTC. This encodes CASSQDGAGAWGEQYF.

The chain uses TRBV3-1 (or the pseudogene TRBV3-2) and TRBJ2-3; TRBD1 agrees at 9 bases. The CDR3 sequence is 16 residues long. Germline loops: CDR1 LGHDT, CDR2 YNNKEL (reference sequence). After removal of 3 bases from V and 6 bases from J, the junction contained 10 bases not matched to a gene. CDR3 bases: TGTGCCAGCAGCCAGCAGGGACAGGGAGGATCCGATACGCAGTATTTT. This translates into CASSQQGQGGSDTQYF.

Of note for this clone: The same CDR3 is also encoded by other DNA sequences in this sample. V gene TRBV7-8 combines with J gene TRBJ2-2; 12 bases fit TRBD2. Germline V gene lookup returns CDR1 SGHVS and CDR2 FQNEAQ. CDR3 length equals 16 residues. Trimming cost V 5 bases and J 5 bases; bases outside gene matches: 6. CDR3 nucleotides: TGTGCCAGCAGCCGACTAGCGGGAGTTAGAACCGGGGAGCTGTTTTTT. It yields the protein CASSRLAGVRTGELFF.

The chain joins TRBV6-5 to TRBJ2-2; 7 bases fit TRBD1. V was pared by 8 bases and J by 5 bases, with 11 bases of the junction left unmatched. Looked up from germline, CDR1 is MNHEY and CDR2 is SVGAGI. The CDR3 runs 15 residues. CDR3 amino acids: CASYGTAKRTGELFF. The CDR3 nucleotides read TGTGCCAGCTACGGGACAGCCAAGCGGACCGGGGAGCTGTTTTTT.

This chain joins TRBV5-6 and TRBJ1-2; 7 nucleotides match TRBD1. Germline CDR1 reads SGHDT; CDR2 reads YYEEEE. V trimming: 4 bases; J trimming: 4 bases; junction bases outside the gene matches: 4. The CDR3 is 13 amino acids. The CDR3 sequence is CASSKDRFYGYTF. The CDR3 DNA follows: TGTGCCAGCAGCAAGGACAGGTTCTATGGCTACACCTTC.

V is TRBV7-6 and J is TRBJ2-7; TRBD2 aligns across 7 bases. The germline CDR1 and CDR2 sequences are SGHVS and FNYEAQ. The V and J ends lost 5 bases and 5 bases, in that order; junction bases with no gene match: 9. This CDR3 is 14 amino acids long. CDR3 residues: CASSPRAGEDEQYF. DNA of the CDR3: TGTGCCAGCAGCCCACGCGCGGGAGAGGACGAGCAGTACTTC.

The chain recombines TRBV6-1 with TRBJ2-5; 9 nucleotides line up with TRBD1. CDR3 size: 15 residues. Germline CDR1 MNHNS, CDR2 SASEGT. With V trimmed by 1 base and J by 1 base, 1 base remained unmatched. The CDR3 DNA reads as TGTGCCAGCAGTGAAGTGACAGGGGGCCAAGAGACCCAGTACTTC. Protein: CASSEVTGGQETQYF.

The count of this clone is one. The chain couples TRBV11-3 to TRBJ1-3, with unresolved D. CDR1 and CDR2 (germline): SGHNT, YENEEA. This CDR3 comprises 16 residues. The V and J ends lost 1 base and 2 bases respectively, with 12 bases between them. The CDR3 nucleotides read TGTGCCAGCAGCTTAGCAAGGGCGGGCACTGGAAACACCATATATTTT. Translation gives CASSLARAGTGNTIYF.

The chain recombines TRBV27 with TRBJ1-2, with 7 positions matching TRBD1. Germline trimming cut 6 bases from V and 4 bases from J; bases unmatched to any gene: 20. The germline V gene has CDR1 MNHEY and CDR2 SMNVEV (reference sequence). The CDR3 runs 18 residues. The DNA of the CDR3 is TGTGCCAGCAGCACTTGGAAACAGACAGGGAAAGACGCCTATGGCTACACCTTC. The encoded protein is CASSTWKQTGKDAYGYTF.

The chain employs TRBV5-6 and TRBJ2-7, with 7 bases fitting TRBD2. The CDR3 loop spans 14 amino acids. The germline CDR1 and CDR2 sequences are SGHDT and YYEEEE. V dropped 4 bases and J dropped 3; count of bases not matched to a gene: 7. Here the CDR3 DNA reads TGTGCCAGCAGCGTCAGCGGGGAATACTACGAGCAGTACTTC. This encodes CASSVSGEYYEQYF.

This sequence joins TRBV18 and TRBJ1-2; possibly TRBD1 for D (5 bases). Looked up from germline, CDR1 is KGHSH and CDR2 is LQKENI. This CDR3 has 14 amino acids. V dropped 3 bases and J dropped 8 bases, with 16 bases sitting between them. The CDR3, as DNA: TGTGCCAGCTCACCCCCCACCCAGGGTGAAGGCTACACCTTC. The encoded protein is CASSPPTQGEGYTF. The variable domain in full, completed from reference TRBV18 and TRBJ1-2, reads NAGVMQNPRHLVRRRGQEARLRCSPMKGHSHVYWYRQLPEEGLKFMVYLQKENIIDESGMPKERFSAEFPKEGPSILRIQQVVRGDSAAYFCASSPPTQGEGYTFGSGTRLTVV.

A single count supports this clone. The chain recombines TRBV19 with TRBJ1-4; 8 bases are a match to TRBD1. Germline V gene sequence: CDR1 LNHDA, CDR2 SQIVND (reference sequence). V lost 3 bases and J lost 14; bases outside the gene matches: 8. There are 13 residues in the CDR3. The CDR3 loop is CASSMPQTGGLFF. CDR3 DNA sequence: TGTGCCAGTAGTATGCCGCAAACAGGGGGTCTGTTTTTT.

The rearrangement joins TRBV7-3 to TRBJ1-2; D is possibly TRBD1 (5 bases). CDR3 length equals 13 residues. Germline CDR1 is SGHTA and CDR2 is FQGTGA. V lost 5 bases and J 2 bases, leaving 9 bases between the germline ends. The CDR3 nucleotides are TGTGCCAGCAGCCCAGGGTGGAACTATGGCTACACCTTC. This sequence encodes CASSPGWNYGYTF.

The chain couples TRBV7-3 to TRBJ2-2, with D possibly matching TRBD2 (6 bases). The germline gives CDR1 SGHTA, CDR2 FQGTGA. The CDR3 covers 15 residues. Trimming stripped 5 bases from V and 6 bases from J, with 16 bases between. This CDR3 reads CASSRSTSTSGELFF. In nucleotides, the CDR3 is TGTGCCAGCAGCCGTAGTACTAGCACATCCGGGGAGCTGTTTTTT. Together with reference TRBV7-3 and TRBJ2-2, the CDR3 gives the full variable domain: GAGVSQTPSNKVTEKGKYVELRCDPISGHTALYWYRQSLGQGPEFLIYFQGTGAADDSGLPNDRFFAVRPEGSVSTLKIQRTERGDSAVYLCASSRSTSTSGELFFGEGSRLTVL.